The 20 T cell receptor beta chains below were found in one sample sequenced in a study of post-analysis software for immune sequencing data. Whole-study findings and limits: TRBV5-6, TRBV5-1 and TRBV20-1 belonged to a set of five TRBV segments that were more frequent in patients than controls.

These receptors are not linked to any known antigen. The TCR beta cDNA libraries carried unique molecular identifiers. MiXCR, run by TCRdb on the PCR reads, gives a single entry per CDR3 protein. The sample holds about 620,000 distinct CDR3 sequences, roughly 47% seen once. The specimen was blood. The receptors derive from a girl aged 10 to 17 with multiple sclerosis.

The rearrangement joins TRBV5-1 to TRBJ2-3; 7 bases match TRBD2. Per germline, CDR1 SGHRS and CDR2 YFSETQ. After removal of 3 bases from V and 6 bases from J, the junction contained 7 bases not matched to a gene. The CDR3 is 14 residues long. CDR3 sequence reads: CASSWGRVADTQYF. CDR3 bases: TGCGCCAGCAGCTGGGGGAGGGTGGCCGATACGCAGTATTTT.

The gene calls are TRBV7-8 and TRBJ2-1; TRBD1 might be the D (6 bases). CDR3 length: 15 amino acids. V lost 2 bases and J lost 6, with 14 bases in between. CDR1 and CDR2 (germline): SGHVS, FQNEAQ. The CDR3 spells CASSLSRGTLNEQFF. The CDR3 DNA is TGTGCCAGCAGCTTAAGCAGGGGCACACTCAATGAGCAGTTCTTC.

This clonotype was counted a few times. CDR3 nucleotide sequence: TGTGCCAGCAGCTTAGTACTAGCGGGAGTCTACGAGCAGTACTTC. Amino acids: CASSLVLAGVYEQYF. The chain combines TRBV7-9 with TRBJ2-7; 11 bases align to TRBD2. V shed 1 base and J 3 bases; nucleotides not matched to a gene: 2. This CDR3 has 15 residues. Germline V gives CDR1 SEHNR, CDR2 FQNEAQ (reference sequence).

The gene calls are TRBV5-1 and TRBJ2-3, with D perhaps matching TRBD2 (5 bases). In germline, CDR1 is SGHRS, CDR2 YFSETQ. CDR3 length: 16 amino acids. V shed 0 bases and J shed 2 bases, with 13 bases lying between them. CDR3 in amino acids: CASSLEAPRATDTQYF. The CDR3 DNA reads as TGCGCCAGCAGCTTGGAGGCTCCGCGGGCCACAGATACGCAGTATTTT. The variable domain in full, completed from reference TRBV5-1 and TRBJ2-3, reads KAGVTQTPRYLIKTRGQQVTLSCSPISGHRSVSWYQQTPGQGLQFLFEYFSETQRNKGNFPGRFSGRQFSNSRSEMNVSTLELGDSALYLCASSLEAPRATDTQYFGPGTRLTVL.

This clonotype was detected a few times. The chain is built from TRBV12-3 or TRBV12-4 and TRBJ1-1; 8 bases are a match to TRBD1. This CDR3 spans 15 amino acids. The V segment lost 10 bases and the J segment 4 bases; nucleotides outside the gene matches: 14. The CDR3 region has the DNA TGTGCCACCTGGGGCAGGGGGCGCTCTGGCACTGAAGCTTTCTTT. Translated, it gives CATWGRGRSGTEAFF.

At least ten counts were recorded for this clonotype. V usage is TRBV6-5 and J usage is TRBJ2-1; possible D gene TRBD2, 6 bases. Germline V lookup: CDR1 MNHEY, CDR2 SVGAGI. The V end lost 8 bases, the J end lost 7 bases, and 18 bases lay between the germline ends. This CDR3 is built from 14 residues. CDR3 amino acids: CASLKSAGLNEQFF. DNA of the CDR3: TGTGCCAGCCTTAAGTCGGCTGGACTAAATGAGCAGTTCTTC.

The chain uses TRBV14 and TRBJ2-7, with D perhaps TRBD2 (5 bases). Between the trimmed V and J ends, which lost 5 bases and 4 bases, there was a span of 15 bases. Germline V gene lookup returns CDR1 SGHDN and CDR2 FVKESK. This CDR3 has 14 amino acids. The CDR3 loop is CASSSRRGIYEQYF. The DNA of the CDR3 is TGTGCCAGCAGCTCTCGTCGGGGTATTTACGAGCAGTACTTC.

The CDR3 DNA follows: TGCGCCAGCAGCTCCGGAGGGGGCACCGCAGATACGCAGTATTTT. Amino acids: CASSSGGGTADTQYF. The chain has TRBV5-1 and TRBJ2-3; a possible D gene is TRBD1 (7 bases). CDR3 size: 15 residues. The germline V and J ends were trimmed by 3 bases and 4 bases, with 15 bases remaining between them. Germline loops: CDR1 SGHRS, CDR2 YFSETQ. Full variable domain (outside the CDR3, taken from reference TRBV5-1 and TRBJ2-3): KAGVTQTPRYLIKTRGQQVTLSCSPISGHRSVSWYQQTPGQGLQFLFEYFSETQRNKGNFPGRFSGRQFSNSRSEMNVSTLELGDSALYLCASSSGGGTADTQYFGPGTRLTVL.

This clonotype was counted ten times or more. This chain links TRBV20-1 with TRBJ2-5, with TRBD2 identical over 8 bases. Germline CDR1 DFQATT, CDR2 SNEGSKA (reference sequence). CDR3 length equals 16 residues. The V and J ends lost 3 bases and 0 bases, in that order; junction bases with no gene match: 9. This CDR3 is CSASPLTSGNQETQYF. The CDR3 DNA is TGCAGTGCTAGCCCACTTACTAGCGGTAACCAAGAGACCCAGTACTTC.

As regards this clonotype: A much bigger clone sits one base away, suggesting this may be a read error. The rearrangement links TRBV7-9 to TRBJ1-1, with D unresolved. The CDR3 is made up of 13 amino acids. The V end lost 1 base, the J end lost 2 bases, and 5 bases lay between the germline ends. Germline V gives CDR1 SEHNR, CDR2 FQNEAQ (reference sequence). CDR3 nucleotide sequence: TGTGCCAGCAGCTTAGAGGACAACACTGAAGCTTTCTTT. As protein: CASSLEDNTEAFF.

This clonotype has only a few counts. This chain connects TRBV6-5 to TRBJ2-6; 8 nucleotides agree with TRBD1. V was clipped by 3 bases and J by 2 bases; unmatched bases: 12. This CDR3 is 19 amino acids long. Per the germline V gene, CDR1 is MNHEY and CDR2 is SVGAGI. CDR3 nucleotides: TGTGCCAGCAGTTATACAACCGGGACAGGAGGCCCTGGGGCCAACGTCCTGACTTTC. Its translation is CASSYTTGTGGPGANVLTF.

V and J are TRBV4-1 and TRBJ1-2; 7 nucleotides line up with TRBD1. The CDR3 covers 14 residues. The ends lost 3 bases at V and 8 bases at J; junction bases unmatched: 9. Germline V gene data show CDR1 as MGHRA and CDR2 as YSYEKL. DNA of the CDR3: TGCGCCAGCAGCCACCCCGGCAGGGGGGAAGGCTACACCTTC. Translation: CASSHPGRGEGYTF.

The CDR3 protein is CSASSSRATEAFF. DNA for the CDR3: TGCAGTGCTAGTTCAAGTAGGGCGACTGAAGCTTTCTTT. V and J are TRBV20-1 and TRBJ1-1; no reliable D call. V was cut by 3 bases and J by 5 bases, with 13 bases left in between. The germline V gene encodes CDR1 DFQATT and CDR2 SNEGSKA (reference sequence). The CDR3 runs 13 residues.

This rearrangement joins TRBV5-5 to TRBJ1-1; 8 nucleotides match TRBD1. Per germline, CDR1 SGHKS and CDR2 YYEKEE (reference sequence). With V trimmed by 4 bases and J by 5 bases, 13 bases remained unmatched. The CDR3 sequence is 16 residues long. The CDR3 DNA sequence: TGTGCCAGCAGCCTAATCAGGACAGGGTTGGTTACTGAAGCTTTCTTT. It codes for CASSLIRTGLVTEAFF.

The V gene is TRBV4-1, the J gene TRBJ2-3; D uncertain. There are 16 residues in the CDR3. Trimming took 2 bases from V and 0 from J, leaving 12 bases between them. CDR1 MGHRA and CDR2 YSYEKL come from the germline V gene. CDR3 nucleotides: TGCGCCAGCAGCCAAACTCTGACCCGAAGCACAGATACGCAGTATTTT. This encodes CASSQTLTRSTDTQYF.

V gene TRBV7-6 combines with J gene TRBJ1-2; perhaps TRBD1 as D (6 bases). Germline V gene sequence: CDR1 SGHVS, CDR2 FNYEAQ. The CDR3 totals 16 residues. Trimming stripped 2 bases from V and 1 base from J, with 14 bases between. The CDR3 protein is CASSLYGQNNNYGYTF. The CDR3 coding sequence is TGTGCCAGCAGCTTATATGGACAGAATAATAACTATGGCTACACCTTC.

This chain connects TRBV5-1 to TRBJ2-1; D unclear. The CDR3 consists of 14 residues. V was shortened by 0 bases and J by 12 bases, with 16 bases between the two germline ends. Germline V lookup: CDR1 SGHRS, CDR2 YFSETQ. The CDR3 loop reads CASSLDRTVLVQFF. The CDR3 bases are TGCGCCAGCAGCTTGGACAGAACAGTCCTGGTGCAGTTCTTC.

The V gene is TRBV7-6, the J gene TRBJ2-2; either TRBD1 or TRBD2 may fit D (5 bases each). This CDR3 comprises 19 residues. The V end was cut by 2 bases, the J end by 4 bases, with 23 bases between. Per the germline V gene, CDR1 is SGHVS and CDR2 is FNYEAQ. The chain's CDR3 is CASSLPGPLTRPRTGELFF. Written as DNA, the CDR3 is TGTGCCAGCAGCTTACCGGGGCCTCTGACTCGACCCCGCACCGGGGAGCTGTTTTTT.

This clonotype came up once. The V gene is TRBV24-1, the J gene TRBJ1-5; 7 nucleotides align to TRBD1. Germline loops: CDR1 KGHDR, CDR2 SFDVKD. J lost 2 bases, V lost 7 bases, and 1 base had no gene match. CDR3 size: 13 residues. For the CDR3, the DNA is TGTGCCACCAGGCAGGGGGGCAATCAGCCCCAGCATTTT. As protein: CATRQGGNQPQHF.

This chain connects TRBV5-1 to TRBJ2-4; D is perhaps TRBD1 or TRBD2 (5 bases each). TRBJ2-7 matches the DNA end more closely, so the J call is doubtful. Germline CDR1 SGHRS, CDR2 YFSETQ. CDR3 length equals 13 residues. CDR3 sequence (DNA): TGCGCCAGCAGCCGAGGGGCAGTCTACGAGCAGTACTTC. This codes for CASSRGAVYEQYF.